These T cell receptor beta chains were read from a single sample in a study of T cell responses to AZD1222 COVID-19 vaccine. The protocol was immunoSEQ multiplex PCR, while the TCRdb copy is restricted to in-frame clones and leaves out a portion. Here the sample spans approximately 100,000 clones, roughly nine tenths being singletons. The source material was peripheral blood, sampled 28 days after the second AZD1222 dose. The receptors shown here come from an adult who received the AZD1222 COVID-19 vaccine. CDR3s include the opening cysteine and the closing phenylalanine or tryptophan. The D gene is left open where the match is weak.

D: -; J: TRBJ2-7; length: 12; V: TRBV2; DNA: TGTGCCAGCAGGCTACTACACTACGAGCAGTACTTC; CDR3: CASRLLHYEQYF
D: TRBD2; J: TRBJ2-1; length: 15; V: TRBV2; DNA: TGTGCCAGCAGTTCCCTAGCGGGAGGTGGCAATGAGCAGTTCTTC; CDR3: CASSSLAGGGNEQFF
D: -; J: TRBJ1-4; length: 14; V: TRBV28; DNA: TGTGCCAGCAGTTTAAGCAGGGATAATGAAAAACTGTTTTTT; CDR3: CASSLSRDNEKLFF
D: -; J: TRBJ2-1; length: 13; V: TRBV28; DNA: TGTGCCAGCAGTTTGGACTTGATCAATGAGCAGTTCTTC; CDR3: CASSLDLINEQFF
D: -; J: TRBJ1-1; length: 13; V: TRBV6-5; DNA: TGTGCCAGCAGTTTGTCAGGGGCTACTGAAGCTTTCTTT; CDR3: CASSLSGATEAFF
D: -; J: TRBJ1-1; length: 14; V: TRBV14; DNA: TGTGCCAGCAGCCCCTTGCGGACTTTGACTGAAGCTTTCTTT; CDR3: CASSPLRTLTEAFF
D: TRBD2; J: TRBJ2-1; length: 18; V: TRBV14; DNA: TGTGCCAGCAGCCAAGATCGGGGACTAGCGGGTCGCGTCGGGGAGCAGTTCTTC; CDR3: CASSQDRGLAGRVGEQFF
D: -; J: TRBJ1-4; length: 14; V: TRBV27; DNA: TGTGCCAGCAGTTTTACAACTAATGGTGAAAAACTGTTTTTT; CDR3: CASSFTTNGEKLFF
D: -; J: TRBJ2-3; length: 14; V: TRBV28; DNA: TGTGCCAGCATCGGAAGAACTAGCACAGATACGCAGTATTTT; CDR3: CASIGRTSTDTQYF
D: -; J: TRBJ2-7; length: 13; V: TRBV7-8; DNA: TGTGCCAGCAGCTTACTACTCTCCTACGAGCAGTACTTC; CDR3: CASSLLLSYEQYF
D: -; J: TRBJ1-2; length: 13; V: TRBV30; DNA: TGTGCCTGGACCCCGGGACTTAACTATGGCTACACCTTC; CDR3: CAWTPGLNYGYTF
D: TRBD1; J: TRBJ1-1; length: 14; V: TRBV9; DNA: TGTGCCAGCAGCGTAGAGGGGGCTGACACTGAAGCTTTCTTT; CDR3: CASSVEGADTEAFF